This T cell receptor beta chain was retrieved from a study of tumor-infiltrating lymphocytes in primary liver carcinoma. A primer in the constant region served to generate TCR beta cDNA from approximately 500 ng of total RNA. Construction of TCR beta libraries relied on three successive nested multiplex PCR rounds employing slightly modified ARM-PCR. Investigators reported that the first two PCR rounds, at about 11 cycles each, used TRBV1-TRBV30 forward primers with a C-beta reverse primer. TCRdb called the multiplex PCR reads again in MiXCR, with one record for every CDR3 protein. The table includes nearly 200,000 distinct CDR3 sequences, less than 75% detected once. CDR3 length: 15 residues. The germline gives CDR1 MNHEY, CDR2 SVGAGI. Points on this clonotype: One junction end disagrees with the germline gene, perhaps due to a read error.

Unsorted whole blood supplied the RNA, and germline DNA was extracted too. Sequencing input: peripheral blood. The chain recombines TRBV6-5 with TRBJ2-4; no definite D call. The sequence came from a woman aged 55-70 years with primary liver carcinoma and hepatitis B virus infection. The DNA of the CDR3 is TGCGCCAGCAGTTACGCGGCGAGAAGCAAAAACATTCAGTACTTC. This translates into CASSYAARSKNIQYF.